This T cell receptor (beta chain) stems from a study of blood T cell repertoires in COVID-19. The germline gives CDR1 SNHLY, CDR2 FYNNEI. The ends were cut back, 8 bases at V and 3 bases at J, with 5 bases in the middle. This CDR3 region has 11 residues. In the authors' workflow: Estimates of nucleated cell counts were drawn from the amplification of reference gene primers. Sequencing used immunoSEQ multiplex PCR; TCRdb keeps in-frame clones, though not all of them. The D gene and trimming were derived from the DNA, and the V and J assignments and clone size from that table. The sample has tens of thousands of clones, 65% to 75% seen once.

The gene calls are TRBV2 and TRBJ1-3; D is unclear. This sequence originates from a man aged 45 to 65 with COVID-19, enrolled during active disease. The sequencing input was peripheral blood. The CDR3 coding sequence is TGTGCCAGCGGCCGTGGAAACACCATATATTTT. Protein: CASGRGNTIYF.